This T cell receptor (beta chain) was sequenced in a study of T cell responses to AZD1222 COVID-19 vaccine. CDR3 length equals 15 residues. The germline V gene encodes CDR1 GTSNPN and CDR2 SVGIG (reference sequence). V was trimmed by 3 bases and J by 0 bases, leaving 14 bases between them. Assay: immunoSEQ multiplex PCR; the TCRdb copy retains only in-frame clones and omits some. The profile shows about 53,000 clones, about 87% of them singletons. Details on this clone: Antigen unknown.

Findings and limits, study-wide: Spike-specific TCR breadth and depth went up after people got two AZD1222 doses.

The chain employs TRBV30 and TRBJ1-1; a possible D gene is TRBD1 (6 bases). The clonotype was recovered from an adult who received the AZD1222 COVID-19 vaccine. The material sequenced was peripheral blood, taken 28 days after the second AZD1222 dose. The DNA for the CDR3 is TGTGCCTGGAGAGGGGGGTACAGGGTGAACACTGAAGCTTTCTTT. Translated, it gives CAWRGGYRVNTEAFF.